The source of this T cell receptor beta chain is a study of cytomegalovirus exposure and HLA in healthy donors. A few counts support this clone. The antigen is not known. This CDR3 is built from 13 residues. Germline CDR1 LNHDA, CDR2 SQIVND (reference sequence). V trimming: 8 bases; J trimming: 1 base; junction bases outside the gene matches: 4. Study findings and constraints: Sequencing artifact likely explains a cluster of highly shared sequence variants.

Vbeta (60) and Jbeta (13) primers were used in the PCR. Assay used: immunoSEQ multiplex PCR; TCRdb lists only in-frame clones, some missing. Of some 120,000 clones listed, approximately 80% were seen once; the top ten hold roughly 3.1%. V usage is TRBV19 and J usage is TRBJ1-2; 7 nucleotides line up with TRBD1. The clonotype was recovered from a man aged 25 to 40 in good health and CMV-seronegative. Sample: PBMCs. The CDR3 bases are TGTGCCAGTTGGGACAGCCTTAACTATGGCTACACCTTC. As protein: CASWDSLNYGYTF.